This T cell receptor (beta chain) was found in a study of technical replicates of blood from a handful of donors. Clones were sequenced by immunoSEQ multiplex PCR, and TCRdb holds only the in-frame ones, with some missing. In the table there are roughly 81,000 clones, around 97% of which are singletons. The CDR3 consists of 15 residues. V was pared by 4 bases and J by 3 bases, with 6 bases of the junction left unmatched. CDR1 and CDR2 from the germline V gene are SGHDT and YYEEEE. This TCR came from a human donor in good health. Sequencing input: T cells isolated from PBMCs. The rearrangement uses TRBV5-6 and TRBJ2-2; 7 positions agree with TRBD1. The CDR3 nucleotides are TGTGCCAGCAGCCGATTAGACAGGGACACCGGGGAGCTGTTTTTT. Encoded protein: CASSRLDRDTGELFF.